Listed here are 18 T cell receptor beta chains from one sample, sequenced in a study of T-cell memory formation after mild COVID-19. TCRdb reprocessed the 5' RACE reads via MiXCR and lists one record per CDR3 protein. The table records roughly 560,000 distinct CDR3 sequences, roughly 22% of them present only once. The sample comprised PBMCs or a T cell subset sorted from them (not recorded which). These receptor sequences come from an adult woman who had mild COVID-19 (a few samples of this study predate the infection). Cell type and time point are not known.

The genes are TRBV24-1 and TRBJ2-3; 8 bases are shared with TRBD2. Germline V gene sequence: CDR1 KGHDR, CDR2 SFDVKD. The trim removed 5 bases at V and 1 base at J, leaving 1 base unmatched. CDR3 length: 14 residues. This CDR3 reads CATSVSGGTDTQYF. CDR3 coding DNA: TGTGCCACCAGTGTTAGCGGGGGCACAGATACGCAGTATTTT.

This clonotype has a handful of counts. CDR3 amino acids: CASSELGAAGELFF. In DNA form, the CDR3 reads TGTGCCAGCAGTGAACTTGGGGCAGCCGGGGAGCTGTTTTTT. This chain connects TRBV6-4 to TRBJ2-2; weak D call: TRBD1 (5 bases). This CDR3 comprises 14 residues. Trimming removed 3 bases at V and 6 bases at J, with 11 bases between. From germline, CDR1 is MRHNA and CDR2 SNTAGT.

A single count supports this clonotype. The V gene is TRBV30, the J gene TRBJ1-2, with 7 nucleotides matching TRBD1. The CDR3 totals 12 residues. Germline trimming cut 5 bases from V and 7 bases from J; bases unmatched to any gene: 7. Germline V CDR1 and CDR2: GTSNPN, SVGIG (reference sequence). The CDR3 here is CAWGLTGSGYTF. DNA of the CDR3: TGTGCCTGGGGACTGACAGGGAGTGGCTACACCTTC.

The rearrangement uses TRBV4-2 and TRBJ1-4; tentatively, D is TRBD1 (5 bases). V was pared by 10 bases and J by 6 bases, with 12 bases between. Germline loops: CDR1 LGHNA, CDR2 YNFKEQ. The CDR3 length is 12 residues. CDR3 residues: CATGTADEKLFF. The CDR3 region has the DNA TGTGCCACCGGGACGGCCGATGAAAAACTGTTTTTT.

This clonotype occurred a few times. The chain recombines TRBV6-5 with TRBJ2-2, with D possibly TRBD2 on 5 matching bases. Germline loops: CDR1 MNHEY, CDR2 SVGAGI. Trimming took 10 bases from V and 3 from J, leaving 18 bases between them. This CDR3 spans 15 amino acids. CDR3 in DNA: TGTGCCACCAGAGGAAGAGGGCTGTACACCGGGGAGCTGTTTTTT. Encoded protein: CATRGRGLYTGELFF.

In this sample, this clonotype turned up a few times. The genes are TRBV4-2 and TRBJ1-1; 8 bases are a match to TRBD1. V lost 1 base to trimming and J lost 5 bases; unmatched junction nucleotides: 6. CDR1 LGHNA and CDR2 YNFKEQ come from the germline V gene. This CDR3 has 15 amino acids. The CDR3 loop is CASSQGQGAGTEAFF. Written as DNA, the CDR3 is TGTGCCAGCAGCCAAGGCCAGGGGGCTGGAACTGAAGCTTTCTTT.

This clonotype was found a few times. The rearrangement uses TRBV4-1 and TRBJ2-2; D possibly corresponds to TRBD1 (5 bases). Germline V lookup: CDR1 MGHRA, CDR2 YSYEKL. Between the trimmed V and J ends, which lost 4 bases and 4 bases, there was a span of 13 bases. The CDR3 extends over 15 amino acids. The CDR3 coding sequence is TGCGCCAGCAGCCTCCAGGGAATGGGCACCGGGGAGCTGTTTTTT. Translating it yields CASSLQGMGTGELFF.

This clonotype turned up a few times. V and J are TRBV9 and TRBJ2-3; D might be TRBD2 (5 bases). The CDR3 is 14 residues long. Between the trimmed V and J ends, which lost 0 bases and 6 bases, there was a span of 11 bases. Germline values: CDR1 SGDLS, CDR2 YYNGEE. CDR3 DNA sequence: TGTGCCAGCAGCGTAGGTCCGGGGTTGGATACGCAGTATTTT. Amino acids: CASSVGPGLDTQYF.

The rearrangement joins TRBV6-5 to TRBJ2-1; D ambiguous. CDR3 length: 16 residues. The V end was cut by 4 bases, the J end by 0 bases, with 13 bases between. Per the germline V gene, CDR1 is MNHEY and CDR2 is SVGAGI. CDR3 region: CASSFRPESSYNEQFF. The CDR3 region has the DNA TGTGCCAGCAGTTTTAGACCAGAGAGCTCCTACAATGAGCAGTTCTTC.

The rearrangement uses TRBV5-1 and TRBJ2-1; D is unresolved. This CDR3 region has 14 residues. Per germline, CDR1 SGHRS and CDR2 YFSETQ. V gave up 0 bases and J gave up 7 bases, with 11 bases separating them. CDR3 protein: CASSLEAGLNEQFF. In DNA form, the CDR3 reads TGCGCCAGCAGCTTGGAAGCTGGGCTTAATGAGCAGTTCTTC.

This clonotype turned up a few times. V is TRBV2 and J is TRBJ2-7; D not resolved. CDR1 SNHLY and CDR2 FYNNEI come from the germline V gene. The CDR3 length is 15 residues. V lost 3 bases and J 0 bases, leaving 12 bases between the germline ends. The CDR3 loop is CASSDTYVSSYEQYF. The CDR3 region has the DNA TGTGCCAGCAGTGACACTTACGTCAGCTCCTACGAGCAGTACTTC.

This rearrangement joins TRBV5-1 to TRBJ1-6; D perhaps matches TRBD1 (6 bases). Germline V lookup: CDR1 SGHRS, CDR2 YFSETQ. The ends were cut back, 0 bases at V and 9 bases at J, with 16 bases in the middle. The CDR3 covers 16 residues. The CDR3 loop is CASSLVRQGLGSPLHF. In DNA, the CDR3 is TGCGCCAGCAGCTTGGTCCGGCAGGGGCTGGGTTCACCCCTCCACTTT.

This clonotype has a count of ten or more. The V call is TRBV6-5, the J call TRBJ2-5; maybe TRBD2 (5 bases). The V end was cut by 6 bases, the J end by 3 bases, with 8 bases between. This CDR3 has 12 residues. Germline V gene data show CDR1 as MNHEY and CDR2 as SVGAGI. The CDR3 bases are TGTGCCAGCAGCACTAGGGAAGAGACCCAGTACTTC. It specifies CASSTREETQYF.

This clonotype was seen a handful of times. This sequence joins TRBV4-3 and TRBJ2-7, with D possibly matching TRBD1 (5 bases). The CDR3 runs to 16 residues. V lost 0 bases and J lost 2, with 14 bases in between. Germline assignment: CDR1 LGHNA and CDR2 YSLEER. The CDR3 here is CASSQESSRATYEQYF. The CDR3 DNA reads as TGCGCCAGCAGCCAAGAAAGCAGCAGGGCTACCTACGAGCAGTACTTC.

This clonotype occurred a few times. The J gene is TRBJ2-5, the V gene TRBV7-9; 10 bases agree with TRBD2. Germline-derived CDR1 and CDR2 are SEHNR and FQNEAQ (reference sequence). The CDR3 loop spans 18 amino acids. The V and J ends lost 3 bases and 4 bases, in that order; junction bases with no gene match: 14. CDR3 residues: CASSFYPFSGRFGETQYF. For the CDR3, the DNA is TGTGCCAGCAGCTTCTATCCATTTAGCGGGAGGTTCGGAGAGACCCAGTACTTC.

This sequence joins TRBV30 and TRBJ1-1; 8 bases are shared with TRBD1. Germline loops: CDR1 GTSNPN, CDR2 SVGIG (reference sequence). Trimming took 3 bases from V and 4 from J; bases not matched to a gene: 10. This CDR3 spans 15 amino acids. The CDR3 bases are TGTGCCTGGAGAGGGCAGGGGGCTAGGGCCACTGAAGCTTTCTTT. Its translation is CAWRGQGARATEAFF.

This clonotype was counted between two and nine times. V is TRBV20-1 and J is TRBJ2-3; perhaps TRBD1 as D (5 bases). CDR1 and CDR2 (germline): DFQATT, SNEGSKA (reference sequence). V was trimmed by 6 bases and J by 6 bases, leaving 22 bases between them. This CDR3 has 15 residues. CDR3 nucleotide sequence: TGCAGTGCCACTCAGACTCGGACATCCACGGATACGCAGTATTTT. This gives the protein CSATQTRTSTDTQYF.

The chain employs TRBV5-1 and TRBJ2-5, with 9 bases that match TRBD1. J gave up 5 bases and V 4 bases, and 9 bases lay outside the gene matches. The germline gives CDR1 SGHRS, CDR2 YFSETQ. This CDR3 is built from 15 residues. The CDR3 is CASSRGQGLGETQYF. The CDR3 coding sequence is TGCGCCAGCAGCAGGGGACAGGGCCTGGGGGAGACCCAGTACTTC.